This T cell receptor (beta chain) was recovered during a study of cytomegalovirus exposure and HLA in healthy donors. Study conclusions and caveats: A later examination showed that TCR association rates differed by HLA locus, with DRB1 most and HLA-C fewest. For cytomegalovirus status, the classifier reportedly gave diagnoses with high specificity and sensitivity.

The PCR employed 60 Vbeta primers together with 13 Jbeta primers. This table comes from immunoSEQ multiplex PCR, and its TCRdb copy is limited to in-frame clones, with some not included. Of under 250,000 clones in the sample, about four fifths are singletons; the top ten hold roughly 10%. This CDR3 comprises 15 residues. The germline V gene has CDR1 SGDLS and CDR2 YYNGEE. The V segment lost 0 bases and the J segment 7 bases; nucleotides outside the gene matches: 7. As for this clone: Its specificity is not known.

The clonotype originates from a woman aged 45-60 years in good health and CMV-seropositive. The V gene is TRBV9, the J gene TRBJ1-1, with 9 bases aligning to TRBD1. The sequencing sample was made of PBMCs. The CDR3: CASSVGLSTGGEAFF. Here the CDR3 DNA reads TGTGCCAGCAGCGTAGGACTGTCGACAGGGGGTGAAGCTTTCTTT.